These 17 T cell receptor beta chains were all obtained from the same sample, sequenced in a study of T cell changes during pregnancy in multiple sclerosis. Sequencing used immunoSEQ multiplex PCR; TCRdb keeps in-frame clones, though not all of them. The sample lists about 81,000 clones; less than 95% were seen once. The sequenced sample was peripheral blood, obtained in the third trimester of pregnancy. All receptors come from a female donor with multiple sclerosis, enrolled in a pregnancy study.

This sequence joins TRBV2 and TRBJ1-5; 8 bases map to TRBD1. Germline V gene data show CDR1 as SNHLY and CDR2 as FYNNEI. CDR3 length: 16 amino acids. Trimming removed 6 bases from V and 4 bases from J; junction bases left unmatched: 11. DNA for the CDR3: TGTGCCAGCAGAGACCCTAGGACAGGGACAAATCAGCCCCAGCATTTT. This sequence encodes CASRDPRTGTNQPQHF.

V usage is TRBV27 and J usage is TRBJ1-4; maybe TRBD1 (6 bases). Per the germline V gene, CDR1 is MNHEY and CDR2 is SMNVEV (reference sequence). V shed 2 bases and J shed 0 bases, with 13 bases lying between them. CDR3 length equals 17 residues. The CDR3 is CASSLRLQGPTNEKLFF. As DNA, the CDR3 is TGTGCCAGCAGTTTACGCCTACAGGGACCAACTAATGAAAAACTGTTTTTT.

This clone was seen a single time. The CDR3 coding sequence is TGTGCCGCCCGGGGACTTGTCGACGAGCAGTACTTC. This sequence encodes CAARGLVDEQYF. The V and J genes are TRBV6-1 and TRBJ2-7, with D possibly matching TRBD2 (6 bases). Germline V gene sequence: CDR1 MNHNS, CDR2 SASEGT. The V end lost 11 bases, the J end lost 5 bases, and 16 bases lay between the germline ends. This CDR3 spans 12 amino acids.

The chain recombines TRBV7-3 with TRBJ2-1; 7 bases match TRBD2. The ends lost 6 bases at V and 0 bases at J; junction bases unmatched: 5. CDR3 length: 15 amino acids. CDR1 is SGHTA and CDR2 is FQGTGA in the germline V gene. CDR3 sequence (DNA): TGTGCCAGCAGTCTAGCGGATAGCTCCTACAATGAGCAGTTCTTC. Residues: CASSLADSSYNEQFF.

The CDR3 DNA follows: TGTGCCAGCAGCTTCTGGTTGGCCACTGAAGCTTTCTTT. As protein: CASSFWLATEAFF. This rearrangement joins TRBV5-5 to TRBJ1-1; D not resolved. The CDR3 covers 13 residues. V gave up 2 bases and J gave up 4 bases, with 9 bases separating them. The germline V gene has CDR1 SGHKS and CDR2 YYEKEE (reference sequence).

This CDR3 is CASSLDGMGNYGYTF. The CDR3 DNA follows: TGTGCCAGCAGCTTAGACGGTATGGGCAACTATGGCTACACCTTC. V usage is TRBV7-2 and J usage is TRBJ1-2; D is unresolved. CDR1 is SGHTA and CDR2 is FQGNSA in the germline V gene. V gave up 1 base and J gave up 2 bases, with 11 bases separating them. The CDR3 has 15 amino acids.

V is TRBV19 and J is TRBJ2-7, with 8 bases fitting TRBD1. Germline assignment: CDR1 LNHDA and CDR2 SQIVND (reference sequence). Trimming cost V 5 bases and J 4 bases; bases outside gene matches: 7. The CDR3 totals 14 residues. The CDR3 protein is CASSPGTGGYEQYF. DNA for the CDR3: TGTGCCAGTAGTCCAGGGACAGGAGGATACGAGCAGTACTTC.

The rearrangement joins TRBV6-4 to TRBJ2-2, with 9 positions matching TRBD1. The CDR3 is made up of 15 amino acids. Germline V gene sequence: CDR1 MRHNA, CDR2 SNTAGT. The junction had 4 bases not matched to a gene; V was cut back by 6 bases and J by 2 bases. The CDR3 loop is CASRRDRANTGELFF. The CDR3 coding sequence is TGTGCCAGCAGGCGGGACAGGGCAAACACCGGGGAGCTGTTTTTT.

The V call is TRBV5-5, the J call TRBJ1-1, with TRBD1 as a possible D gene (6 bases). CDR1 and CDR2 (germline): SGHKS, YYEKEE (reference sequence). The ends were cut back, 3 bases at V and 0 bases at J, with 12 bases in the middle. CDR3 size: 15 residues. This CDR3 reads CASSWGPGMNTEAFF. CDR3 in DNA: TGTGCCAGCAGCTGGGGGCCAGGGATGAACACTGAAGCTTTCTTT.

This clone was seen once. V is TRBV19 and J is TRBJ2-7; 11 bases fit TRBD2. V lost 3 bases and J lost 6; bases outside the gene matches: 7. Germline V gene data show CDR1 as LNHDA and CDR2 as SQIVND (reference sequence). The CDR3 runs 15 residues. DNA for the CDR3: TGTGCCAGTAGTATGGGACTAGCGGCCGCCTTCGAGCAGTACTTC. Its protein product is CASSMGLAAAFEQYF.

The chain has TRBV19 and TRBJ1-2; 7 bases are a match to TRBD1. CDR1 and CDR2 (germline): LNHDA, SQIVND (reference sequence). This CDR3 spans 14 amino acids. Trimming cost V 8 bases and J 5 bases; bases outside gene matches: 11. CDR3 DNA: TGTGCCAGTCAAGACAGGGTGGATAGGTATGGCTACACCTTC. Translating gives CASQDRVDRYGYTF.

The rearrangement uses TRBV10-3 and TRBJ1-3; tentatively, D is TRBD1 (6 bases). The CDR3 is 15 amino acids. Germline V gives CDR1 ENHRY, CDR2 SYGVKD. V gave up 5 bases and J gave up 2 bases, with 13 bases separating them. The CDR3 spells CAISTGRGTGNTIYF. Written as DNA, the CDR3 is TGTGCCATCAGTACAGGGAGGGGCACTGGAAACACCATATATTTT.

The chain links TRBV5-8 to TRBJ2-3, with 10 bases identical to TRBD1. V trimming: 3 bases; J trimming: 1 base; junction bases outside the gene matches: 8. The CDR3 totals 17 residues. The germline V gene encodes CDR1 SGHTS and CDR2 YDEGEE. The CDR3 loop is CASSSGLGTGGTDTQYF. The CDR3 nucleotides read TGTGCCAGCAGCTCCGGCCTCGGGACAGGGGGCACAGATACGCAGTATTTT.

CDR3 residues: CASSPSGGRGGNEQFF. DNA for the CDR3: TGTGCCAGCAGCCCATCCGGGGGGCGGGGGGGTAATGAGCAGTTCTTC. The chain joins TRBV9 to TRBJ2-1; 9 bases are shared with TRBD2. With V trimmed by 4 bases and J by 7 bases, 12 bases remained unmatched. Germline CDR1 SGDLS, CDR2 YYNGEE. The CDR3 loop spans 16 amino acids.

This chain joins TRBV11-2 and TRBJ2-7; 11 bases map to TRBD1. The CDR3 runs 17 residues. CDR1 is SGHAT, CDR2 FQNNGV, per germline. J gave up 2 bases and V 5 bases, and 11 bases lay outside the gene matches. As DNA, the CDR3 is TGTGCCAGCAGCGGCCGGGACAGGGGGTTTGTCGCCTACGAGCAGTACTTC. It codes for CASSGRDRGFVAYEQYF.

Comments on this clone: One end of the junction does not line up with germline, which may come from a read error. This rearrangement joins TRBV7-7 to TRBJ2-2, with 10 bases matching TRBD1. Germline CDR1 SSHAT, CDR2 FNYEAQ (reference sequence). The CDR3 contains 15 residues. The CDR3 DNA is TGTGCTAGCAGCTTGACAGGGGGCGACACCGGGGAGCTGTTTTTT. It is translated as CASSLTGGDTGELFF. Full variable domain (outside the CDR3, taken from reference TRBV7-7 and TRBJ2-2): GAGVSQSPRYKVTKRGQDVTLRCDPISSHATLYWYQQALGQGPEFLTYFNYEAQPDKSGLPSDRFSAERPEGSISTLTIQRTEQRDSAMYRCASSLTGGDTGELFFGEGSRLTVL.

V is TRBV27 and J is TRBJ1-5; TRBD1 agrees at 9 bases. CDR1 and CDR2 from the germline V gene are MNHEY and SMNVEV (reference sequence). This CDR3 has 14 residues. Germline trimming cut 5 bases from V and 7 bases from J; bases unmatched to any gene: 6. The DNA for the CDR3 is TGTGCCAGCAGTCTCCGGGACAGGGACCAGCCCCAGCATTTT. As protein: CASSLRDRDQPQHF.